The clone carrying this TCR beta chain was counted many times. The antigen remains undetermined. This entry comes from a study of human T cells and chemical hapten exposure. The time point here: patch test 1, 2 weeks after DPC sensitization. Treatment of the sample: therapeutic diphenylcyclopropenone sensitization with weekly scalp DPC. Each CDR3 protein gets one entry after TCRdb re-called the RACE reads with MiXCR. The sample carries 180,000 or so distinct CDR3 sequences, about 15% recorded once. The germline V gene encodes CDR1 SGHRS and CDR2 YFSETQ. V shed 3 bases and J 0 bases; nucleotides not matched to a gene: 8. CDR3 length: 17 residues. Findings and caveats of the study: TCRs exceeding a frequency of 1 in 1000 stayed unchanged under DPC sensitization.

The sequence was obtained from a woman in her thirties with alopecia areata. Some clones in this sample may be carry-over from other donors' samples. The sample consisted of whole blood, taken in connection with sensitization to the hapten diphenylcyclopropenone (DPC). The V gene is TRBV5-1, the J gene TRBJ1-1; 10 bases align to TRBD1. The CDR3, as DNA: TGCGCCAGCAGCTATGGGACAGGGGTTTTCATGAACACTGAAGCTTTCTTT. This gives the protein CASSYGTGVFMNTEAFF.